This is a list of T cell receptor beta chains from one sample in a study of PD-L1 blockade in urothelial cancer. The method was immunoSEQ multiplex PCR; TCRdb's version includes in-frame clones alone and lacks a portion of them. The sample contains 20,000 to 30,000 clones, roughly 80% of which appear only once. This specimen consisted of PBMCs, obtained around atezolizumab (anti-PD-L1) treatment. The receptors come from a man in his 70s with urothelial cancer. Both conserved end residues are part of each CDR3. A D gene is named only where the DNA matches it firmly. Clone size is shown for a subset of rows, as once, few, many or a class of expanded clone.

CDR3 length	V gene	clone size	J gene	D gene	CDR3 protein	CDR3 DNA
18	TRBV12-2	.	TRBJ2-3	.	CASRLDSGTARYTDTQYF	TGTGCAAGTCGCTTAGATTCCGGGACAGCGCGATACACAGATACGCAGTATTTT
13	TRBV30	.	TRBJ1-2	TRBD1	CAGPGQDLYGYTF	TGTGCCGGACCGGGACAGGACCTCTATGGCTACACCTTC
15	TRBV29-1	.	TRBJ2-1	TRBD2	CSVTPGLAVYNEQFF	TGCAGCGTGACTCCGGGACTAGCAGTTTATAATGAGCAGTTCTTC
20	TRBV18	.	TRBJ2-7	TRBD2	CASSPPSALRREGWAREQYF	TGTGCCAGCTCACCACCATCGGCTCTCAGGAGGGAGGGGTGGGCTCGCGAGCAGTACTTC
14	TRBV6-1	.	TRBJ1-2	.	CASKFLTVPYGYTF	TGTGCCAGCAAATTCTTGACAGTACCCTATGGCTACACCTTC
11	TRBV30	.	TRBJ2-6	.	CAQAGANVLTF	TGTGCCCAAGCGGGGGCCAACGTCCTGACTTTC
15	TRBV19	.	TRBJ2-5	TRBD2	CASSIGAGERETQYF	TGTGCCAGTAGTATAGGAGCGGGAGAGAGAGAGACCCAGTACTTC
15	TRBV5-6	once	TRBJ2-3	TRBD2	CASSPGTGGADTQYF	TGTGCCAGCAGCCCCGGGACGGGGGGGGCAGATACGCAGTATTTT
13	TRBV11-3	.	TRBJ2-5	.	CASSRQARETQYF	TGTGCCAGCAGCCGACAAGCCAGGGAGACCCAGTACTTC
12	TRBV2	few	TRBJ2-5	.	CASGTELETQYF	TGTGCCAGCGGGACTGAGCTGGAGACCCAGTACTTC